The clone carrying this TCR beta chain was recorded a few times. The antigen remains unidentified. A quantitative 5'-RACE method, one with molecular barcodes, was used to make TCR beta libraries. TCRdb redid the calling of the 5' RACE reads with MiXCR, one entry per CDR3 protein. The sample has about 510,000 distinct CDR3 sequences, 5.3% seen once. Germline V lookup: CDR1 MDHEN, CDR2 SYDVKM. The ends were cut back, 5 bases at V and 2 bases at J, with 11 bases in the middle. The CDR3 consists of 14 residues. The data stem from a study of CD8 T cells in ankylosing spondylitis. Study-wide findings and caveats: Blood of patients with ankylosing spondylitis appeared to be characterized by a TCR beta motif of about eight highly homologous variants. Disease-associated clonotypes exhibited CD8+ identity and were relatively infrequent in peripheral blood.

This rearrangement joins TRBV28 to TRBJ2-3; tentatively, D is TRBD2 (5 bases). The origin of this receptor is a male donor with ankylosing spondylitis. Sequencing was performed on blood, either unsorted or a sorted T cell fraction (not recorded which). The CDR3 region is CASSRTGFTDTQYF. The CDR3, as DNA: TGTGCCAGCAGTCGGACGGGATTCACAGATACGCAGTATTTT.